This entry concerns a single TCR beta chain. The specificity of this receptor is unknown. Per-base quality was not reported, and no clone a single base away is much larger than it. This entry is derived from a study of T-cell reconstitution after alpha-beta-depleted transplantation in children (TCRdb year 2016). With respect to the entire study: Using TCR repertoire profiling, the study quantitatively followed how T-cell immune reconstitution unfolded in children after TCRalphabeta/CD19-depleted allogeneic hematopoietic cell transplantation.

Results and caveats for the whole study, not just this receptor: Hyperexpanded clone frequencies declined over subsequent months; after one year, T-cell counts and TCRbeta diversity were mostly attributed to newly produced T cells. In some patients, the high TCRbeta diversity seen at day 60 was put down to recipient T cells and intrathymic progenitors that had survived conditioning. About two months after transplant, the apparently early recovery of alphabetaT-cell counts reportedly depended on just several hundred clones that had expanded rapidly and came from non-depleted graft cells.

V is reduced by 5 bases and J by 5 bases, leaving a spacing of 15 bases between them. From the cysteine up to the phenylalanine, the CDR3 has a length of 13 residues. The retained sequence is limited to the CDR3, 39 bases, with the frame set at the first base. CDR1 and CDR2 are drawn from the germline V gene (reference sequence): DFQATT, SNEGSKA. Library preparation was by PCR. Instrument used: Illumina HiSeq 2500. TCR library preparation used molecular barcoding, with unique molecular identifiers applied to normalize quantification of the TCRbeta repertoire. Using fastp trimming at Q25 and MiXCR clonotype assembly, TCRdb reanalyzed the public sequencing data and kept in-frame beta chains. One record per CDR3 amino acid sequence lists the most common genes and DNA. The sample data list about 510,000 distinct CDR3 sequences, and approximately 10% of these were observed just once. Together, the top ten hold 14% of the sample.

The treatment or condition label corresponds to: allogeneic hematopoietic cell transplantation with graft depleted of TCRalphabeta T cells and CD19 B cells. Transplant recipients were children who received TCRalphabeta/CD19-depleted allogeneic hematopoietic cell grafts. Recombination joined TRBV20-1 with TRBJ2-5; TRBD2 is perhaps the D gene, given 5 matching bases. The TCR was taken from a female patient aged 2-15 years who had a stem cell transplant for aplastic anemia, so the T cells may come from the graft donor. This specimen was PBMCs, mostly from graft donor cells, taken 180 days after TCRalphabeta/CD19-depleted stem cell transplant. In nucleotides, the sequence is TGCAGTGCTGAAACTAGGTCAAGGGAGACCCAGTACTTC. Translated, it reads CSAETRSRETQYF.